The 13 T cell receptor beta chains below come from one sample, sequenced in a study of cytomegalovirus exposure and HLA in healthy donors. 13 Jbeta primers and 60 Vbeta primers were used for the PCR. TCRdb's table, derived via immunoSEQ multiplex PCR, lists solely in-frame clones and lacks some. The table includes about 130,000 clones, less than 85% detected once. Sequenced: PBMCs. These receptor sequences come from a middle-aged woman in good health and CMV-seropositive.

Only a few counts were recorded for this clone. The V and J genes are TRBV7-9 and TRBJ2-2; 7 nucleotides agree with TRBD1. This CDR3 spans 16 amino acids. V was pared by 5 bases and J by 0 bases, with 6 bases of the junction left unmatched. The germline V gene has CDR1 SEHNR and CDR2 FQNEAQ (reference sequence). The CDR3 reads CASSRRTGSNTGELFF. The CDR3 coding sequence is TGTGCCAGCAGCCGCAGGACAGGTTCGAACACCGGGGAGCTGTTTTTT.

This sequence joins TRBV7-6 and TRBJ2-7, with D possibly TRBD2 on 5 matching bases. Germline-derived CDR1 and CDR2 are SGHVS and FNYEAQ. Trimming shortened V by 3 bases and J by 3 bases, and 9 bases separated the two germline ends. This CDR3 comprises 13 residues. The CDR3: CASSLAGNYEQYF. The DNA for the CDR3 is TGTGCCAGCAGCTTGGCCGGGAACTACGAGCAGTACTTC.

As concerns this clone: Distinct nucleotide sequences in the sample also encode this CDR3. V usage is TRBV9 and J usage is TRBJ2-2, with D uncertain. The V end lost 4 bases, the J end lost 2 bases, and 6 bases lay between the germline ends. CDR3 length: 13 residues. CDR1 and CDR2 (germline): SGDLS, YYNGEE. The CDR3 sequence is CASSYLNTGELFF. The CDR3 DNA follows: TGTGCCAGCAGCTACCTAAACACCGGGGAGCTGTTTTTT.

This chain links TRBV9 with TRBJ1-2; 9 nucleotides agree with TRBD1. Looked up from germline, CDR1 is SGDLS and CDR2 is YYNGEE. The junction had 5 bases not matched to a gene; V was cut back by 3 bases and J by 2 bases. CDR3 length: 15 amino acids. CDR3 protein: CASSDGTGTNYGYTF. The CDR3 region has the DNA TGTGCCAGCAGCGATGGGACAGGGACGAACTATGGCTACACCTTC.

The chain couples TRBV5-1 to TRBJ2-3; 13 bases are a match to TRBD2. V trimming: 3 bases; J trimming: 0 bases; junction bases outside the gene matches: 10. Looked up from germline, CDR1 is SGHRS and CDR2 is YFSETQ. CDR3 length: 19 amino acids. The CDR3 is CASSSKTSGGLLSTDTQYF. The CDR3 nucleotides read TGCGCCAGCAGCTCCAAGACTAGCGGGGGGCTCCTGAGCACAGATACGCAGTATTTT.

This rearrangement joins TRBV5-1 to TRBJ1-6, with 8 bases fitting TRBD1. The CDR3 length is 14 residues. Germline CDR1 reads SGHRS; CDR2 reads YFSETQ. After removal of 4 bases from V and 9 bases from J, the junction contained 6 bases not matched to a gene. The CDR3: CASSNGQGISPLHF. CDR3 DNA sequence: TGCGCCAGCAGCAACGGACAGGGAATTTCACCCCTCCACTTT.

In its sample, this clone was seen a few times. CDR3 in amino acids: CASSSSRQSQETQYF. The CDR3 DNA follows: TGTGCCAGCAGCTCCTCACGACAGTCTCAAGAGACCCAGTACTTC. The V gene is TRBV5-4, the J gene TRBJ2-5, with D possibly being TRBD1 (5 bases). This CDR3 has 15 amino acids. Germline CDR1 reads SGHNT; CDR2 reads YYREEE (reference sequence). The V end was cut by 3 bases, the J end by 2 bases, with 14 bases between.

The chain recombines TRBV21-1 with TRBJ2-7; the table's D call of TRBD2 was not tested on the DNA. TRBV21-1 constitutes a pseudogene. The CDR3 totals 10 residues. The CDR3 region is CASSKSESYF. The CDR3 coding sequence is TGTGCCAGCAGCAAATCCGAGTCGTACTTC.

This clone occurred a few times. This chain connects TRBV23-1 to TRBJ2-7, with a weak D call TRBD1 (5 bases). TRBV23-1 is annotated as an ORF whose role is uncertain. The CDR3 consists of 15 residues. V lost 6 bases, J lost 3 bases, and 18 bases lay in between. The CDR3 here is CASSETEPTDYEQYF. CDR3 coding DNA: TGCGCCAGCAGCGAGACAGAGCCAACCGACTACGAGCAGTACTTC.

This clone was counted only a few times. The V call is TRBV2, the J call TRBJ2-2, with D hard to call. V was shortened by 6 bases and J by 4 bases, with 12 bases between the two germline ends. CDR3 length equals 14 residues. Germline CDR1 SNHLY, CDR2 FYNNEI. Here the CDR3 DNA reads TGTGCCAGCAGACTCGAGGCGAGCACCGGGGAGCTGTTTTTT. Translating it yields CASRLEASTGELFF.

The CDR3 DNA is TGTGCCAGCAGCTTGACAGGGGATAAGCATGGCTACACCTTC. Protein sequence: CASSLTGDKHGYTF. The chain uses TRBV5-5 and TRBJ1-2; 7 bases fit TRBD1. The CDR3 has 14 amino acids. The J segment lost 6 bases and the V segment lost 1 base, leaving 6 bases of the junction unmatched. Germline V CDR1 and CDR2: SGHKS, YYEKEE (reference sequence).

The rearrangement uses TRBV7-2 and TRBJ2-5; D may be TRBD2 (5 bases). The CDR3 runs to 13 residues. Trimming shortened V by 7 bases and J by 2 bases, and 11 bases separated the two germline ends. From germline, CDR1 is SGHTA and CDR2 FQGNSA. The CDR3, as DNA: TGTGCCAGCACCCTCGGACTTCAAGAGACCCAGTACTTC. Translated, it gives CASTLGLQETQYF.

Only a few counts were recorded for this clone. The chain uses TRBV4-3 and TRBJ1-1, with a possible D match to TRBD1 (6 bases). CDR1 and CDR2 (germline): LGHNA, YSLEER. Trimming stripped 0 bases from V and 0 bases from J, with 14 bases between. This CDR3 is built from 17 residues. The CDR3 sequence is CASSQDPRGGMNTEAFF. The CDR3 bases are TGCGCCAGCAGCCAAGACCCTAGGGGGGGGATGAACACTGAAGCTTTCTTT.